One T cell receptor (beta chain) is described in this entry. Its specificity is unknown. The PCR contained 60 Vbeta and 13 Jbeta primers. Assay: immunoSEQ multiplex PCR; the TCRdb copy retains only in-frame clones and omits some. This sample contains tens of thousands of clones. The data were taken from a study of cytomegalovirus exposure and HLA in healthy donors. Study observations and caveats: Researchers catalogued approximately 170 TCR beta chains as cytomegalovirus-associated. CMV serostatus alone was available as immune exposure information. Analysis performed later found 15,000 or so TCR beta sequences associated with HLA alleles at 0.05 false discovery rate.

These donors, healthy bone marrow donors, were studied. This CDR3 is 19 amino acids long. Looked up from germline, CDR1 is SGHVS and CDR2 is FQNEAQ. Trimming cost V 1 base and J 3 bases, with 19 bases left between them. Source material: PBMCs. The clonotype originates from a male donor in good health and CMV-seronegative. This sequence joins TRBV7-8 and TRBJ2-6; D might be TRBD1 (6 bases). The CDR3 bases are TGTGCCAGCAGCTTAGGGAGGACAGTGGGGTTTTTTGGGGCCAACGTCCTGACTTTC. Protein sequence: CASSLGRTVGFFGANVLTF. Full variable domain (missing parts from reference TRBV7-8 and TRBJ2-6): GAGVSQSPRYKVAKRGQDVALRCDPISGHVSLFWYQQALGQGPEFLTYFQNEAQLDKSGLPSDRFFAERPEGSVSTLKIQRTQQEDSAVYLCASSLGRTVGFFGANVLTFGAGSRLTVL.